This TCR beta chain was captured by sequencing in a study of cytomegalovirus exposure and HLA in healthy donors. This clone has only one observation. No antigen is known for it. CDR1 and CDR2 (germline): MNHEY, SVGAGI. This CDR3 contains 11 residues. V shed 6 bases and J shed 9 bases, with 11 bases lying between them. A multiplex PCR was run with 60 Vbeta primers and 13 Jbeta primers. Assay: immunoSEQ multiplex PCR; the TCRdb copy retains only in-frame clones and omits some. The sample holds about 160,000 clones, 77% seen once. Notes on the study in general: As a later analysis showed, a missense DCLRE1C variant was linked to trimming of TCR beta V- and J-genes.

Healthy bone marrow donors made up the donor group. The sequenced sample consisted of PBMCs. The sequence derives from a man aged 45-65 years in good health and CMV-seropositive. The chain joins TRBV6-5 to TRBJ1-2, with D tentatively TRBD1 (6 bases). The CDR3 here is CASSIGGSYTF. Here the CDR3 DNA reads TGTGCCAGCAGCATAGGGGGAAGCTACACCTTC.